Following are 20 T cell receptor beta chains from one sample sequenced in a study of T cells after yellow fever vaccination. From the 5' RACE reads, TCRdb called clonotypes with MiXCR, one entry per CDR3 protein. The sample carries hundreds of thousands of distinct CDR3 sequences, approximately 13% recorded once. This specimen was PBMCs, taken on the day of the yellow fever booster vaccination. These receptors originate from a man aged 25-45 years who received the YFV17D yellow fever vaccine.

This rearrangement joins TRBV25-1 to TRBJ2-7; 7 nucleotides align to TRBD1. Germline V gives CDR1 MGHDK, CDR2 SYGVNS. CDR3 size: 14 residues. V lost 3 bases, J lost 5 bases, and 7 bases stayed unmatched. For the CDR3, the DNA is TGTGCCAGCAGTGATGGGACAGTAACCCACGAGCAGTACTTC. Encoded protein: CASSDGTVTHEQYF.

The rearrangement links TRBV20-1 to TRBJ2-3; 11 bases align to TRBD2. V dropped 5 bases and J dropped 0; count of bases not matched to a gene: 10. There are 17 residues in the CDR3. The germline gives CDR1 DFQATT, CDR2 SNEGSKA (reference sequence). As DNA, the CDR3 is TGCAGTGCTCGCAAAACTAGCGGGAGTTCTAGCACAGATACGCAGTATTTT. Its translation is CSARKTSGSSSTDTQYF.

This clonotype was counted a few times. The chain joins TRBV28 to TRBJ1-1; no definite D call. CDR3 length: 12 amino acids. Looked up from germline, CDR1 is MDHEN and CDR2 is SYDVKM. V was pared by 7 bases and J by 5 bases, with 11 bases between. CDR3 sequence (DNA): TGTGCCAGCAATTACGCAGAGACTGAAGCTTTCTTT. Translated: CASNYAETEAFF. The entire variable domain, with the rest obtained from reference TRBV28 and TRBJ1-1, is as follows: DVKVTQSSRYLVKRTGEKVFLECVQDMDHENMFWYRQDPGLGLRLIYFSYDVKMKEKGDIPEGYSVSREKKERFSLILESASTNQTSMYLCASNYAETEAFFGQGTRLTVV.

Only a few counts were recorded for this clonotype. Here the CDR3 DNA reads TGCGCCAGCAGCTTGAAGGTAGCGGGAGCAAACATTCAGTACTTC. This codes for CASSLKVAGANIQYF. The chain carries TRBV5-1 and TRBJ2-4; TRBD2 matches at 9 bases. Trimming took 1 base from V and 6 from J; bases not matched to a gene: 5. In germline, CDR1 is SGHRS, CDR2 YFSETQ. This CDR3 has 15 amino acids.

This clonotype was seen more than once but under ten times. The chain employs TRBV19 and TRBJ2-1; possible D gene TRBD2, 6 bases. The ends were cut back, 3 bases at V and 4 bases at J, with 13 bases in the middle. The CDR3 is 15 residues long. In germline, CDR1 is LNHDA, CDR2 SQIVND (reference sequence). This CDR3 reads CASSIRDSTYNEQFF. The CDR3 nucleotides are TGTGCCAGTAGTATCCGGGACTCCACGTACAATGAGCAGTTCTTC.

The V and J genes are TRBV20-1 and TRBJ2-7; no reliable D call. V dropped 2 bases and J dropped 2 bases, with 16 bases sitting between them. Looked up from germline, CDR1 is DFQATT and CDR2 is SNEGSKA (reference sequence). The CDR3 extends over 15 amino acids. In DNA form, the CDR3 reads TGCAGTGCTAGATTAGTCAGGAGCTCAACCTACGAGCAGTACTTC. Its protein is CSARLVRSSTYEQYF.

The sample holds a few counts of this clonotype. The rearrangement links TRBV7-2 to TRBJ2-5, with a possible D match to TRBD1 (6 bases). This CDR3 spans 13 amino acids. From germline, CDR1 is SGHTA and CDR2 FQGNSA. Trimming removed 6 bases from V and 3 bases from J, with 11 bases in between. As DNA, the CDR3 is TGTGCCAGCAGGCCTCCAGGGGAAGAGACCCAGTACTTC. It specifies CASRPPGEETQYF.

Only a few counts were recorded for this clonotype. The chain carries TRBV7-2 and TRBJ1-5; 7 positions agree with TRBD1. V dropped 1 base and J dropped 3; count of bases not matched to a gene: 3. The CDR3 runs 15 residues. CDR1 SGHTA and CDR2 FQGNSA come from the germline V gene. This CDR3 is CASSLDRGLNQPQHF. CDR3 DNA sequence: TGTGCCAGCAGCTTAGACAGGGGTCTCAATCAGCCCCAGCATTTT.

The chain is built from TRBV29-1 and TRBJ2-7; a weak D match, TRBD1 (5 bases). Germline lookup yields CDR1 SQVTM and CDR2 ANQGSEA. The CDR3 has 14 residues. Trimming cost V 6 bases and J 1 base, with 16 bases left between them. CDR3 sequence: CSVAQGSPSYEQYF. The DNA of the CDR3 is TGCAGCGTCGCTCAGGGATCCCCGTCCTACGAGCAGTACTTC.

The chain links TRBV7-3 to TRBJ2-3; 8 bases map to TRBD2. The CDR3 sequence is 16 residues long. V lost 5 bases, J lost 0 bases, and 7 bases stayed unmatched. Germline V gene lookup returns CDR1 SGHTA and CDR2 FQGTGA. In DNA, the CDR3 is TGTGCCAGCAGCCCCAGAGGGACTAGGAGCACAGATACGCAGTATTTT. Protein: CASSPRGTRSTDTQYF.

This clonotype was found a few times. The V call is TRBV7-2, the J call TRBJ1-4; D is undetermined. Per the germline V gene, CDR1 is SGHTA and CDR2 is FQGNSA. Trimming took off 4 bases at V and 15 bases at J, with 15 bases between the two ends. The CDR3 runs 12 residues. CDR3 sequence: CASSSGGSTMFF. Written as DNA, the CDR3 is TGTGCCAGCAGCTCGGGCGGTAGTACTATGTTTTTT.

This clonotype has only a few counts. The rearrangement joins TRBV3-1 to TRBJ1-2; 8 nucleotides line up with TRBD1. Germline V CDR1 and CDR2: LGHDT, YNNKEL (reference sequence). V lost 8 bases, J lost 7 bases, and 6 bases stayed unmatched. This CDR3 spans 12 amino acids. The CDR3 DNA reads as TGTGCCAGCGGTCGACAGGGGTCTGGCTACACCTTC. Encoded protein: CASGRQGSGYTF.

A few counts support this clonotype. CDR3 sequence reads: CASSRRERNQPQHF. The CDR3 bases are TGTGCCAGCAGCCGCAGGGAAAGGAATCAGCCCCAGCATTTT. J is TRBJ1-5 and V is TRBV5-6; a possible D gene is TRBD1 (5 bases). Trimming shortened V by 4 bases and J by 4 bases, and 12 bases separated the two germline ends. The CDR3 is made up of 14 amino acids. Germline V CDR1 and CDR2: SGHDT, YYEEEE.

This chain connects TRBV5-1 to TRBJ1-2; no definite D call. V was shortened by 0 bases and J by 1 base, with 4 bases between the two germline ends. Germline V gene lookup returns CDR1 SGHRS and CDR2 YFSETQ. The CDR3 contains 13 residues. The CDR3 bases are TGCGCCAGCAGCTTGGAGTTTAACTATGGCTACACCTTC. Residues: CASSLEFNYGYTF.

There are a few counts of this clonotype. V gene TRBV6-5 combines with J gene TRBJ1-3; perhaps TRBD1 as D (6 bases). Germline V gene lookup returns CDR1 MNHEY and CDR2 SVGAGI. CDR3 size: 16 residues. Trimming cost V 0 bases and J 4 bases, with 13 bases left between them. The CDR3 spells CASSYSGAGVGNTIYF. The CDR3, as DNA: TGTGCCAGCAGTTACTCGGGAGCAGGGGTCGGAAACACCATATATTTT.

This clonotype was detected only once. V usage is TRBV20-1 and J usage is TRBJ1-5; 7 positions match TRBD1. The junction had 8 bases not matched to a gene; V was cut back by 5 bases and J by 7 bases. Germline-derived CDR1 and CDR2 are DFQATT and SNEGSKA (reference sequence). This CDR3 comprises 13 residues. The CDR3 DNA sequence: TGCAGTGCTTATAACAGGGGTCAACAGCCCCAGCATTTT. Translating gives CSAYNRGQQPQHF.

CDR3 sequence: CASSSGYRNQPQHF. Written as DNA, the CDR3 is TGTGCCAGCAGCTCAGGTTATCGCAATCAGCCCCAGCATTTT. The V and J genes are TRBV7-9 and TRBJ1-5; D not resolved. There are 14 residues in the CDR3. Germline assignment: CDR1 SEHNR and CDR2 FQNEAQ (reference sequence). V dropped 4 bases and J dropped 2 bases, with 9 bases sitting between them.

V gene TRBV20-1 combines with J gene TRBJ1-2; no definite D call. Trimming took off 4 bases at V and 4 bases at J, with 4 bases between the two ends. Per the germline V gene, CDR1 is DFQATT and CDR2 is SNEGSKA (reference sequence). The CDR3 has 10 amino acids. The CDR3 loop is CSATSYGYTF. As DNA, the CDR3 is TGCAGTGCTACATCCTATGGCTACACCTTC.

This clonotype was counted only a few times. This rearrangement joins TRBV20-1 to TRBJ2-1; no definite D call. V was cut by 5 bases and J by 0 bases, with 14 bases left in between. Per the germline V gene, CDR1 is DFQATT and CDR2 is SNEGSKA (reference sequence). The length of the CDR3 is 15 residues. CDR3 bases: TGCAGTGCTCTCCACGGATATAGCTCCTACAATGAGCAGTTCTTC. Protein: CSALHGYSSYNEQFF.

A few counts support this clonotype. The chain carries TRBV5-1 and TRBJ2-1; possible D gene TRBD2, 5 bases. The length of the CDR3 is 15 residues. Germline CDR1 is SGHRS and CDR2 is YFSETQ. Trimming pared 6 bases from V and 6 bases from J, leaving 19 bases between. CDR3 nucleotide sequence: TGCGCCAGCACCCTCGGGGTATTCGGCCCCAATGAGCAGTTCTTC. Translated: CASTLGVFGPNEQFF.